The clone carrying this T cell receptor (beta chain) has a single count. Under the authors' procedure: Estimation of nucleated cell counts was performed using reference gene primer amplification. Here immunoSEQ multiplex PCR was the method, and the copy in TCRdb shows in-frame clones only, minus some. The DNA was the basis for D and trimming; V, J and clone size are from that table. The table lists roughly 350,000 clones, more than 70% of them singletons. This sample was taken from a study of blood T cell repertoires in COVID-19. In the study overall: COVID-19 samples from acute and convalescent phases originated in the United States, Italy and Spain.

This CDR3 contains 16 residues. In germline, CDR1 is MNHNY, CDR2 SVGAGI (reference sequence). V lost 5 bases, J lost 7 bases, and 18 bases lay in between. Sample: peripheral blood. V gene TRBV6-6 combines with J gene TRBJ1-6; D not certain. This receptor was obtained from a woman in her 70s with COVID-19, enrolled during active disease. For the CDR3, the DNA is TGTGCCAGCAGTCGGAACCCGGGGATGTACAATTCACCCCTCCACTTT. It translates to CASSRNPGMYNSPLHF.